This T cell receptor (beta chain) was sequenced in a study of cytomegalovirus exposure and HLA in healthy donors. Turning to this clone: Its antigen is not identified.

The PCR was carried out with 60 Vbeta primers and 13 Jbeta primers. The table came from immunoSEQ multiplex PCR; TCRdb's copy has only in-frame clones and leaves some out. The sample holds about 180,000 clones, approximately 80% seen once. The CDR3 extends over 18 amino acids. Trimming at V came to 0 bases and at J to 2 bases, leaving 8 bases not matched to a gene. Germline values: CDR1 ENHRY, CDR2 SYGVKD. Findings and limits, study-wide: In a later analysis, HLA-associated TCR beta chains were more clonally expanded than equally common others. Accurate predictions that matched the HLA-A and HLA-B alleles of most subjects were reportedly made from TCR beta sequences. Compared with the roughly 670-donor mean, an Asian-associated ancestry cluster reportedly had fewer N-insertions, according to a later analysis. V segments that were indistinguishable, TRBV6-2 and TRBV6-3 among them, were omitted from analysis.

This chain uses TRBV10-3 with TRBJ2-3; 10 nucleotides match TRBD2. The TCR was taken from a woman in her forties or fifties in good health and CMV-seronegative. The specimen was PBMCs. CDR3 sequence: CAISESRTSGRLTDTQYF. The CDR3 DNA sequence: TGTGCCATCAGTGAGTCTCGGACTAGCGGAAGACTCACAGATACGCAGTATTTT.